These T cell receptor beta chains were read from a single sample in a study of Ad26.COV2.S vaccination and SARS-CoV-2 variants. Some clones are missing from TCRdb's copy, which holds only in-frame ones; the method was immunoSEQ multiplex PCR. Counted here are 350,000 to 500,000 clones, roughly 89% occurring once; the ten biggest clones make up approximately 2.5%. The sequences come from peripheral blood, collected in a trial of Ad26.COV2.S vaccine versus placebo. The source of these receptors is a person aged 18 to 59 who received the Ad26.COV2.S COVID-19 vaccine or a placebo. Both conserved end residues are part of each CDR3. Fields, in order: clone size, J gene, D gene, V gene, CDR3 protein, CDR3 DNA. The D gene is left open where the match is weak. Size tells how often a clone was seen (once, few, many) or the class of an expanded clone, and some rows leave it out.

clone_size: once
j_call: TRBJ1-2
d_call: TRBD1
v_call: TRBV28
cdr3_aa: CASSSGQGTYGYTF
cdr3_nt: TGTGCCAGCAGTTCAGGACAGGGAACCTATGGCTACACCTTC

clone_size: .
j_call: TRBJ2-2
d_call: TRBD2
v_call: TRBV5-7
cdr3_aa: CASSLRPGRGGELFF
cdr3_nt: TGTGCCAGCAGCTTGCGTCCCGGGAGGGGCGGGGAGCTGTTTTTT

clone_size: .
j_call: TRBJ1-1
d_call: .
v_call: TRBV5-1
cdr3_aa: CASSLEAGVGTEAFF
cdr3_nt: TGCGCCAGCAGCTTGGAGGCGGGAGTCGGCACTGAAGCTTTCTTT

clone_size: .
j_call: TRBJ1-5
d_call: TRBD1
v_call: TRBV23-1
cdr3_aa: CASRTRTGDQPQHF
cdr3_nt: TGCGCCAGCAGGACCCGGACAGGGGACCAGCCCCAGCATTTT

clone_size: .
j_call: TRBJ2-3
d_call: TRBD2
v_call: TRBV18
cdr3_aa: CASSRGASGGRSAQYF
cdr3_nt: TGTGCCAGCTCTCGGGGGGCCAGCGGGGGCCGTAGTGCGCAGTATTTT

clone_size: .
j_call: TRBJ1-2
d_call: .
v_call: TRBV28
cdr3_aa: CASSLLGTGSGAVYGYTF
cdr3_nt: TGTGCCAGCAGTTTATTAGGGACCGGGTCAGGGGCGGTCTATGGCTACACCTTC

clone_size: .
j_call: TRBJ1-5
d_call: .
v_call: TRBV4-3
cdr3_aa: CASSRRAANNQPQHF
cdr3_nt: TGCGCCAGCAGCCGGCGGGCAGCCAACAATCAGCCCCAGCATTTT

clone_size: .
j_call: TRBJ1-1
d_call: TRBD1
v_call: TRBV9
cdr3_aa: CASDRVGATNTEAFF
cdr3_nt: TGTGCCAGCGACAGGGTGGGGGCGACGAACACTGAAGCTTTCTTT

clone_size: .
j_call: TRBJ1-1
d_call: .
v_call: TRBV5-8
cdr3_aa: CASSLNRDTEAFF
cdr3_nt: TGTGCCAGCAGCTTGAACAGGGACACTGAAGCTTTCTTT

clone_size: .
j_call: TRBJ2-5
d_call: .
v_call: TRBV4-3
cdr3_aa: CASSQVRGIQETQYF
cdr3_nt: TGCGCCAGCAGCCAAGTCCGGGGGATCCAAGAGACCCAGTACTTC

clone_size: once
j_call: TRBJ1-5
d_call: .
v_call: TRBV19
cdr3_aa: CASSISPWERASNQPQHF
cdr3_nt: TGTGCCAGTAGTATATCCCCTTGGGAAAGGGCGAGCAATCAGCCCCAGCATTTT

clone_size: .
j_call: TRBJ2-7
d_call: .
v_call: TRBV7-2
cdr3_aa: CASSSSGTRGYEQYF
cdr3_nt: TGTGCCAGCAGCTCCTCCGGGACAAGGGGGTACGAGCAGTACTTC

clone_size: .
j_call: TRBJ1-2
d_call: TRBD1
v_call: TRBV5-1
cdr3_aa: CASSSGTGAARGGGYTF
cdr3_nt: TGCGCCAGCAGCTCCGGGACAGGGGCCGCCCGGGGAGGTGGCTACACCTTC

clone_size: .
j_call: TRBJ1-2
d_call: .
v_call: TRBV28
cdr3_aa: CASNYPAGNYGYTF
cdr3_nt: TGTGCCAGCAACTATCCCGCGGGGAACTATGGCTACACCTTC

clone_size: .
j_call: TRBJ2-3
d_call: .
v_call: TRBV7-9
cdr3_aa: CASSFGILLVF
cdr3_nt: TGTGCCAGCAGCTTTGGCATACTCTTGGTTTTT

clone_size: few
j_call: TRBJ1-1
d_call: TRBD1
v_call: TRBV7-3
cdr3_aa: CASRADRGSTEAFF
cdr3_nt: TGTGCCAGCAGAGCCGACAGGGGTTCCACTGAAGCTTTCTTT

clone_size: .
j_call: TRBJ2-3
d_call: .
v_call: TRBV18
cdr3_aa: CASSPSENTDTQYF
cdr3_nt: TGTGCCAGCTCACCTTCAGAGAACACAGATACGCAGTATTTT

clone_size: .
j_call: TRBJ2-2
d_call: .
v_call: TRBV5-1
cdr3_aa: CASSFLANTGELFF
cdr3_nt: TGCGCCAGCAGCTTTCTAGCGAACACCGGGGAGCTGTTTTTT

clone_size: .
j_call: TRBJ2-1
d_call: TRBD2
v_call: TRBV6-2/TRBV6-3
cdr3_aa: CASSGLAGLEQFF
cdr3_nt: TGTGCCAGCAGCGGACTAGCGGGACTGGAGCAGTTCTTC

clone_size: once
j_call: TRBJ1-6
d_call: .
v_call: TRBV4-3
cdr3_aa: CASSQEGVSSYNSPLHF
cdr3_nt: TGCGCCAGCAGCCAAGAAGGGGTTAGCTCCTATAATTCACCCCTCCACTTT

clone_size: .
j_call: TRBJ2-1
d_call: .
v_call: TRBV7-9
cdr3_aa: CASSLGPTREQFF
cdr3_nt: TGTGCCAGCAGCTTAGGTCCCACGAGAGAGCAGTTCTTC

clone_size: .
j_call: TRBJ1-1
d_call: TRBD1
v_call: TRBV28
cdr3_aa: CASTVGGGGYISEAFF
cdr3_nt: TGTGCCAGCACCGTGGGAGGGGGCGGGTATATTTCTGAAGCTTTCTTT

clone_size: few
j_call: TRBJ1-2
d_call: .
v_call: TRBV28
cdr3_aa: CASTRRTYGYTF
cdr3_nt: TGTGCCAGCACCCGGAGAACCTATGGCTACACCTTC

clone_size: .
j_call: TRBJ1-1
d_call: .
v_call: TRBV18
cdr3_aa: CASSPGVEAFF
cdr3_nt: TGTGCCAGCTCACCAGGAGTTGAAGCTTTCTTT